What follows are 5 T cell receptor beta chains derived from one specimen sequenced in a study of vaccination and CD4 T cells after COVID-19. At the Johns Hopkins FTIC core, DNA taken from cultured CD4+ T cells was sequenced by way of the Oncomine TCR Beta short-read assay. MiXCR, applied by TCRdb to the PCR reads, yields one record per CDR3 protein. There are 12,000 to 15,000 distinct CDR3 sequences in the sample; roughly 42% occur only once, and under 15% lies in the top ten. The antigens these receptors bind are not known. The treatment denotes: roughly 10-day PBMC culture with coronavirus spike peptide pools or control peptides (ViraFEST assay). The sequencing input was CD4+ T cells from blood, cultured in vitro. Receptors were obtained from a human donor who had recovered from COVID-19.

V is TRBV5-6 and J is TRBJ1-5; D not resolved. Germline values: CDR1 SGHDT, CDR2 YYEEEE. This CDR3 is 14 amino acids long. V was shortened by 4 bases and J by 3 bases, with 11 bases between the two germline ends. Written as DNA, the CDR3 is TGTGCCAGCAGCCCCGGGCTATACAATCAGCCCCAGCATTTT. This sequence encodes CASSPGLYNQPQHF.

The chain combines TRBV18 with TRBJ2-5; the D is unclear. Per germline, CDR1 KGHSH and CDR2 LQKENI. V was clipped by 4 bases and J by 5 bases, with 5 bases between them. The CDR3 consists of 11 residues. CDR3: CASSRLETQYF. CDR3 in DNA: TGTGCCAGCTCACGCTTGGAGACCCAGTACTTC. Combining the CDR3 with reference TRBV18 and TRBJ2-5 gives the whole variable domain NAGVMQNPRHLVRRRGQEARLRCSPMKGHSHVYWYRQLPEEGLKFMVYLQKENIIDESGMPKERFSAEFPKEGPSILRIQQVVRGDSAAYFCASSRLETQYFGPGTRLLVL.

This clonotype turned up a few times. The chain uses TRBV15 and TRBJ1-2, with D possibly being TRBD1 (6 bases). The ends were cut back, 0 bases at V and 2 bases at J, with 10 bases in the middle. The CDR3 loop spans 15 amino acids. CDR1 is LNHNV and CDR2 is YYDKDF in the germline V gene (reference sequence). CDR3 DNA sequence: TGTGCCACCAGCAGAGAAGGGGGATCAAACTATGGCTACACCTTC. The encoded protein is CATSREGGSNYGYTF.

This clonotype was counted a single time. This chain links TRBV7-2 with TRBJ1-1; D is undetermined. V was cut by 4 bases and J by 5 bases, with 11 bases left in between. CDR1 SGHTA and CDR2 FQGNSA come from the germline V gene. The CDR3 consists of 13 residues. CDR3 DNA: TGTGCCAGCAGCTCCCGGGCAAGTACTGAAGCTTTCTTT. Translation gives CASSSRASTEAFF.

The chain links TRBV5-1 to TRBJ1-2; 8 bases fit TRBD1. This CDR3 has 16 residues. Trimming took 0 bases from V and 6 from J; bases not matched to a gene: 10. Germline V lookup: CDR1 SGHRS, CDR2 YFSETQ. The CDR3 DNA reads TGCGCCAGCAGCTTGGACCTCTTTGGACAGGGCAATGGCTACACCTTC. Residues: CASSLDLFGQGNGYTF.